This passage covers 26 T cell receptor beta chains from one sample sequenced in a study of blood T cell repertoires in COVID-19. Profiled with immunoSEQ multiplex PCR; TCRdb holds only in-frame clones, not every one. This repertoire shows about 120,000 clones, roughly 91% found once; its top ten account for 15% to 20%. The sequenced sample was peripheral blood. These receptors came from a human donor with acute or convalescent COVID-19. The donor label of this sample is uncertain.

This chain joins TRBV6-5 and TRBJ1-1, with D possibly matching TRBD1 (6 bases). V lost 6 bases, J lost 3 bases, and 17 bases lay in between. The germline V gene encodes CDR1 MNHEY and CDR2 SVGAGI. There are 15 residues in the CDR3. The CDR3 loop is CASSYKAGEDTEAFF. CDR3 in DNA: TGTGCCAGCAGCTATAAGGCAGGGGAAGACACTGAAGCTTTCTTT.

The V and J genes are TRBV6-5 and TRBJ2-7; 9 bases are a match to TRBD1. With V trimmed by 7 bases and J by 3 bases, 10 bases remained unmatched. The CDR3 contains 15 residues. The germline gives CDR1 MNHEY, CDR2 SVGAGI. The CDR3 nucleotides are TGTGCCAGCACCGCAACAGGGGGCGCTGGCTACGAGCAGTACTTC. The encoded protein is CASTATGGAGYEQYF.

The chain carries TRBV5-1 and TRBJ2-7; 7 bases are shared with TRBD1. The CDR3 spans 16 residues. The V gene's germline CDR1 is SGHRS and CDR2 YFSETQ. J was trimmed by 6 bases and V by 4 bases; bases with no gene match: 16. The CDR3 DNA is TGCGCCAGCAGCACCTCCGGACAGGTCAGGGCTCGCGAGCAGTACTTC. Translation gives CASSTSGQVRAREQYF. The full variable domain, rest sourced from reference TRBV5-1 and TRBJ2-7, is KAGVTQTPRYLIKTRGQQVTLSCSPISGHRSVSWYQQTPGQGLQFLFEYFSETQRNKGNFPGRFSGRQFSNSRSEMNVSTLELGDSALYLCASSTSGQVRAREQYFGPGTRLTVT.

This chain's CDR3 is CASSIARTADNSPLHF. The CDR3, as DNA: TGTGCCAGTAGTATAGCACGGACAGCCGATAATTCACCCCTCCACTTT. The gene calls are TRBV19 and TRBJ1-6; D perhaps matches TRBD1 (6 bases). The V gene's germline CDR1 is LNHDA and CDR2 SQIVND (reference sequence). The CDR3 has 16 amino acids. V was trimmed by 1 base and J by 5 bases, leaving 12 bases between them.

The gene calls are TRBV11-2 and TRBJ2-2; TRBD1 is a possible D gene (6 bases). From germline, CDR1 is SGHAT and CDR2 FQNNGV. Trimming removed 5 bases at V and 9 bases at J, with 13 bases between. The CDR3 consists of 13 residues. CDR3 protein: CASSPDRSRELFF. The CDR3 nucleotides are TGTGCCAGCAGCCCCGACAGGTCCCGGGAGCTGTTTTTT. The entire variable domain, with the rest obtained from reference TRBV11-2 and TRBJ2-2, is as follows: EAGVAQSPRYKIIEKRQSVAFWCNPISGHATLYWYQQILGQGPKLLIQFQNNGVVDDSQLPKDRFSAERLKGVDSTLKIQPAKLEDSAVYLCASSPDRSRELFFGEGSRLTVL.

The gene calls are TRBV30 and TRBJ1-3; D remains unclear. The germline CDR1 and CDR2 sequences are GTSNPN and SVGIG (reference sequence). This CDR3 comprises 12 residues. V was trimmed by 3 bases and J by 2 bases, leaving 5 bases between them. The CDR3 coding sequence is TGTGCCTGGAGCGTTGCTGGAAACACCATATATTTT. Translation: CAWSVAGNTIYF.

The rearrangement joins TRBV5-1 to TRBJ2-3; TRBD2 matches at 8 bases. Looked up from germline, CDR1 is SGHRS and CDR2 is YFSETQ. The CDR3 runs 17 residues. J was trimmed by 3 bases and V by 4 bases; bases with no gene match: 13. CDR3 sequence (DNA): TGCGCCAGCAGCCCCGGGACTAGGGCCTCTATGACAGATACGCAGTATTTT. Translation gives CASSPGTRASMTDTQYF.

The chain links TRBV5-1 to TRBJ1-1; TRBD1 aligns across 7 bases. CDR3 size: 13 residues. Germline loops: CDR1 SGHRS, CDR2 YFSETQ. The ends lost 3 bases at V and 7 bases at J; junction bases unmatched: 6. CDR3 residues: CASSWDRGNEAFF. The CDR3 nucleotides are TGCGCCAGCAGCTGGGACAGAGGGAATGAAGCTTTCTTT.

The J gene is TRBJ1-1, the V gene TRBV11-1; 11 bases line up with TRBD1. V lost 4 bases and J lost 4; bases outside the gene matches: 8. The CDR3 is 16 amino acids. CDR1 and CDR2 from the germline V gene are SGHAT and FQDESV (reference sequence). The CDR3 DNA is TGTGCCAGCAGCTCCGGACAGGGGGCGGGGAGCACTGAAGCTTTCTTT. Its protein product is CASSSGQGAGSTEAFF.

The chain couples TRBV30 to TRBJ1-5, with no clear D. CDR3 length equals 13 residues. Germline CDR1 GTSNPN, CDR2 SVGIG (reference sequence). The V end was cut by 1 base, the J end by 6 bases, with 10 bases between. The chain's CDR3 is CAWSASIGQPQHF. CDR3 sequence (DNA): TGTGCCTGGAGTGCAAGTATCGGTCAGCCCCAGCATTTT.

This clone showed up just once. The chain joins TRBV5-6 to TRBJ1-1; 8 nucleotides agree with TRBD1. Germline V lookup: CDR1 SGHDT, CDR2 YYEEEE. V shed 2 bases and J 6 bases; nucleotides not matched to a gene: 6. This CDR3 region has 14 residues. CDR3 loop: CASSFIDRGPEAFF. The CDR3 DNA follows: TGTGCCAGCAGCTTTATTGACAGGGGCCCTGAAGCTTTCTTT. Drawing the rest from reference TRBV5-6 and TRBJ1-1, the complete variable domain is DAGVTQSPTHLIKTRGQQVTLRCSPKSGHDTVSWYQQALGQGPQFIFQYYEEEERQRGNFPDRFSGHQFPNYSSELNVNALLLGDSALYLCASSFIDRGPEAFFGQGTRLTVV.

The rearrangement uses TRBV30 and TRBJ2-7; no definite D call. Germline values: CDR1 GTSNPN, CDR2 SVGIG (reference sequence). Trimming took off 3 bases at V and 3 bases at J, with 21 bases between the two ends. This CDR3 has 16 amino acids. In DNA, the CDR3 is TGTGCCTGGAGCCAAAAAAGTGGTGCAGGCTTCTACGAGCAGTACTTC. Translation gives CAWSQKSGAGFYEQYF.

The chain carries TRBV30 and TRBJ1-1, with D possibly being TRBD1 (6 bases). The CDR3 spans 12 residues. Trimming took off 0 bases at V and 11 bases at J, with 13 bases between the two ends. The germline V gene has CDR1 GTSNPN and CDR2 SVGIG (reference sequence). CDR3 DNA: TGTGCCTGGAGTGTTGGACAGTTTTATGCTTTCTTT. This sequence encodes CAWSVGQFYAFF.

This chain uses TRBV6-4 with TRBJ2-3; D is ambiguous. V lost 3 bases, J lost 0 bases, and 7 bases lay in between. The CDR3 runs to 14 residues. CDR1 and CDR2 (germline): MRHNA, SNTAGT. The CDR3 here is CASSEFLSTDTQYF. CDR3 in DNA: TGTGCCAGCAGTGAGTTCTTAAGCACAGATACGCAGTATTTT.

This clone was seen only once. The chain uses TRBV9 and TRBJ2-3; no reliable D call. CDR3 size: 16 residues. The germline V gene has CDR1 SGDLS and CDR2 YYNGEE. V was cut by 3 bases and J by 2 bases, with 16 bases left in between. CDR3 sequence reads: CASSETGAVVTDTQYF. For the CDR3, the DNA is TGTGCCAGCAGCGAGACGGGTGCAGTCGTCACAGATACGCAGTATTTT. The full variable domain, with the rest looked up from reference TRBV9 and TRBJ2-3, is DSGVTQTPKHLITATGQRVTLRCSPRSGDLSVYWYQQSLDQGLQFLIQYYNGEERAKGNILERFSAQQFPDLHSELNLSSLELGDSALYFCASSETGAVVTDTQYFGPGTRLTVL.

The J gene is TRBJ1-2, the V gene TRBV5-6; possible D gene TRBD1, 6 bases. Germline V gives CDR1 SGHDT, CDR2 YYEEEE. V lost 4 bases and J lost 5, with 12 bases in between. The length of the CDR3 is 13 residues. The CDR3 region has the DNA TGTGCCAGCAGCCCAGGGGATGCGTATGGCTACACCTTC. Protein product: CASSPGDAYGYTF.

The chain uses TRBV28 and TRBJ2-7, with D unresolved. V lost 4 bases and J 2 bases, leaving 9 bases between the germline ends. The CDR3 is 13 residues long. Germline CDR1 MDHEN, CDR2 SYDVKM. The CDR3 nucleotides are TGTGCCAGCAGTTCCTACGGTACCTACGAGCAGTACTTC. Translation gives CASSSYGTYEQYF.

The chain employs TRBV7-8 and TRBJ2-3; 15 bases are a match to TRBD2. V gave up 2 bases and J gave up 5 bases; unmatched junction bases: 5. Germline lookup yields CDR1 SGHVS and CDR2 FQNEAQ. The CDR3 consists of 17 residues. The CDR3 DNA follows: TGTGCCAGCAGCTTAATCGGACTAGCGGGAGGGATAGATACGCAGTATTTT. Translation gives CASSLIGLAGGIDTQYF.

The chain couples TRBV6-5 to TRBJ1-5; the D gene is possibly TRBD1 (6 bases). The CDR3 sequence is 15 residues long. Germline V CDR1 and CDR2: MNHEY, SVGAGI. Trimming removed 6 bases from V and 5 bases from J, with 17 bases in between. This CDR3 is CASRPTGSGDQPQHF. Written as DNA, the CDR3 is TGTGCCAGCAGACCAACAGGGAGTGGAGATCAGCCCCAGCATTTT.

The genes are TRBV30 and TRBJ1-5; D not certain. The germline V and J ends were trimmed by 2 bases and 4 bases, with 9 bases remaining between them. Germline V lookup: CDR1 GTSNPN, CDR2 SVGIG (reference sequence). This CDR3 has 13 amino acids. Here the CDR3 DNA reads TGTGCCTGGAGTCCTCAGGAAAATCAGCCCCAGCATTTT. It translates to CAWSPQENQPQHF.

This clone appeared a few times. V usage is TRBV10-2 and J usage is TRBJ2-7; 9 bases map to TRBD2. V shed 4 bases, J shed 3 bases, and the junction held 4 bases outside the gene matches. Per the germline V gene, CDR1 is WSHSY and CDR2 is SAAADI. The CDR3 spans 14 residues. This chain's CDR3 is CASSALAGSYEQYF. CDR3 sequence (DNA): TGCGCCAGCAGTGCCCTAGCGGGGAGCTACGAGCAGTACTTC.

The rearrangement uses TRBV12-3 or TRBV12-4 and TRBJ2-7, with TRBD1 identical over 7 bases. J gave up 5 bases and V 6 bases, and 4 bases lay outside the gene matches. The CDR3 runs to 12 residues. This CDR3 is CASRPTGDEQYF. For the CDR3, the DNA is TGTGCCAGCAGACCCACAGGGGACGAGCAGTACTTC.

The gene calls are TRBV12-3 or TRBV12-4 and TRBJ2-1, with 9 positions matching TRBD1. The V segment lost 10 bases and the J segment 13 bases; nucleotides outside the gene matches: 8. This CDR3 has 11 amino acids. CDR3: CATGQGQRQFF. CDR3 DNA sequence: TGTGCCACCGGACAGGGGCAGCGCCAGTTCTTC.

This rearrangement joins TRBV5-6 to TRBJ2-1; a weak D match, TRBD1 (5 bases). The CDR3 has 12 residues. Germline loops: CDR1 SGHDT, CDR2 YYEEEE. The V end lost 1 base, the J end lost 10 bases, and 9 bases lay between the germline ends. CDR3 bases: TGTGCCAGCAGCTTGTGGGGCGCGGAGCAGTTCTTC. Amino acid sequence: CASSLWGAEQFF.

The chain couples TRBV7-8 to TRBJ1-5; D perhaps matches TRBD1 (5 bases). V was cut by 6 bases and J by 4 bases, with 10 bases left in between. The CDR3 is 13 residues long. CDR1 and CDR2 from the germline V gene are SGHVS and FQNEAQ. DNA of the CDR3: TGTGCCAGCAGTGTACAGGAGAATCAGCCCCAGCATTTT. This translates into CASSVQENQPQHF.

CDR3 sequence: CASSYSGQTLNYGYTF. CDR3 coding DNA: TGTGCCAGCAGTTACTCGGGACAGACTCTTAACTATGGCTACACCTTC. The chain combines TRBV6-6 with TRBJ1-2; 7 bases line up with TRBD1. There are 16 residues in the CDR3. Trimming at V came to 0 bases and at J to 1 base, leaving 5 bases not matched to a gene. Per germline, CDR1 MNHNY and CDR2 SVGAGI (reference sequence).